This T cell receptor (beta chain) was recovered during a study of T cell changes during pregnancy in multiple sclerosis. Assay: immunoSEQ multiplex PCR; the TCRdb copy retains only in-frame clones and omits some. The table includes tens of thousands of clones, roughly nine tenths detected once. The receptor comes from a female donor in good health, enrolled as a control in a pregnancy study. The sample was peripheral blood, taken after pregnancy.

The CDR3 sequence: CASSLGGQGNTEAFF. CDR3 coding DNA: TGTGCCAGCAGCTTAGGCGGGCAGGGGAACACTGAAGCTTTCTTT. This rearrangement joins TRBV13 to TRBJ1-1; D is possibly TRBD1 (5 bases). Germline V CDR1 and CDR2: PRHDT, FYEKMQ (reference sequence). This CDR3 region has 15 residues. Trimming shortened V by 0 bases and J by 1 base, and 9 bases separated the two germline ends.